The 24 T cell receptor beta chains given below trace back to one sample, sequenced in a study of blood T cell repertoires in COVID-19. Some clones are missing from TCRdb's copy, which holds only in-frame ones; the method was immunoSEQ multiplex PCR. The sample lists 200,000 to 300,000 clones; around 89% were seen once. Sequenced input: PBMCs or T cells enriched from blood (not recorded which). All receptors derive from a woman aged 40 to 50 with acute COVID-19.

The chain couples TRBV7-9 to TRBJ1-1, with unresolved D. This CDR3 is built from 15 residues. The germline V and J ends were trimmed by 6 bases and 0 bases, with 14 bases remaining between them. CDR1 and CDR2 from the germline V gene are SEHNR and FQNEAQ (reference sequence). The CDR3 coding sequence is TGTGCCAGCAGGGCAACGGGTCTAATGAACACTGAAGCTTTCTTT. Amino acids: CASRATGLMNTEAFF. The full variable domain, completed using reference TRBV7-9 and TRBJ1-1, is DTGVSQNPRHKITKRGQNVTFRCDPISEHNRLYWYRQTLGQGPEFLTYFQNEAQLEKSRLLSDRFSAERPKGSFSTLEIQRTEQGDSAMYLCASRATGLMNTEAFFGQGTRLTVV.

The chain is built from TRBV5-6 and TRBJ1-2; D is possibly TRBD1 (6 bases). The V end lost 1 base, the J end lost 4 bases, and 14 bases lay between the germline ends. This CDR3 region has 15 residues. From germline, CDR1 is SGHDT and CDR2 YYEEEE. CDR3 sequence: CASSLMQGRGYGYTF. CDR3 sequence (DNA): TGTGCCAGCAGCTTGATGCAGGGGCGAGGCTATGGCTACACCTTC.

The chain links TRBV5-1 to TRBJ2-7, with D unclear. The V gene lost 0 bases and the J gene lost 1 base, with 5 bases spanning the gap. Germline V gene sequence: CDR1 SGHRS, CDR2 YFSETQ. The CDR3 extends over 13 amino acids. The CDR3 bases are TGCGCCAGCAGCTTGGCACAATCCTACGAGCAGTACTTC. It translates to CASSLAQSYEQYF.

This chain connects TRBV27 to TRBJ1-4, with TRBD1 matching over 7 bases. In germline, CDR1 is MNHEY, CDR2 SMNVEV (reference sequence). The CDR3 is made up of 16 amino acids. Trimming took 5 bases from V and 7 from J; bases not matched to a gene: 13. The CDR3 spells CASSPRTQGRVEKLFF. The CDR3 region has the DNA TGTGCCAGCAGTCCACGGACACAGGGGAGAGTTGAAAAACTGTTTTTT.

In its sample, this clone was seen once. The chain is built from TRBV12-5 and TRBJ1-6; 7 bases fit TRBD1. Per germline, CDR1 LGHNT and CDR2 FRNRAP. This CDR3 region has 14 residues. Trimming took 3 bases from V and 13 from J; bases not matched to a gene: 9. CDR3: CASGLGQERSPLHF. The CDR3 nucleotides read TGTGCTAGTGGTTTAGGACAGGAAAGGTCTCCCCTCCACTTT.

The CDR3 region is CASTRGGQAFSGNTIYF. CDR3 nucleotide sequence: TGTGCCAGCACCCGGGGAGGACAGGCTTTCTCTGGAAACACCATATATTTT. The genes are TRBV2 and TRBJ1-3; TRBD1 matches at 7 bases. After removal of 7 bases from V and 0 bases from J, the junction contained 12 bases not matched to a gene. The CDR3 length is 17 residues. From germline, CDR1 is SNHLY and CDR2 FYNNEI. The whole variable domain, filled in from reference TRBV2 and TRBJ1-3, reads EPEVTQTPSHQVTQMGQEVILRCVPISNHLYFYWYRQILGQKVEFLVSFYNNEISEKSEIFDDQFSVERPDGSNFTLKIRSTKLEDSAMYFCASTRGGQAFSGNTIYFGEGSWLTVV.

The chain recombines TRBV6-1 with TRBJ1-5; 9 nucleotides match TRBD1. Germline V gene lookup returns CDR1 MNHNS and CDR2 SASEGT. This CDR3 has 16 residues. Germline trimming cut 4 bases from V and 2 bases from J; bases unmatched to any gene: 6. DNA for the CDR3: TGTGCCAGCAGTGCCCGGACAGGGGTGGGCAATCAGCCCCAGCATTTT. Translated: CASSARTGVGNQPQHF.

V gene TRBV7-2 combines with J gene TRBJ1-3; tentative D call: TRBD1 (5 bases). Trimming shortened V by 1 base and J by 5 bases, and 9 bases separated the two germline ends. The CDR3 runs 14 residues. Germline CDR1 SGHTA, CDR2 FQGNSA. The chain's CDR3 is CASSLGQRRNTIYF. As DNA, the CDR3 is TGTGCCAGCAGCTTAGGACAGAGGAGAAACACCATATATTTT. Supplemented by reference TRBV7-2 and TRBJ1-3, the full variable domain reads GAGVSQSPSNKVTEKGKDVELRCDPISGHTALYWYRQSLGQGLEFLIYFQGNSAPDKSGLPSDRFSAERTGGSVSTLTIQRTQQEDSAVYLCASSLGQRRNTIYFGEGSWLTVV.

V usage is TRBV10-3 and J usage is TRBJ2-7; D perhaps matches TRBD2 (6 bases). With 11 bases removed from V and 5 bases from J, the gap between germline ends came to 19 bases. CDR1 is ENHRY and CDR2 is SYGVKD in the germline V gene. This CDR3 is 13 amino acids long. The CDR3 bases are TGTGCCGTCTCCGGGACTGAGAGTGACGAGCAGTACTTC. This gives the protein CAVSGTESDEQYF.

The genes are TRBV5-6 and TRBJ1-4; D remains ambiguous. CDR1 and CDR2 (germline): SGHDT, YYEEEE. V lost 0 bases and J 8 bases, leaving 14 bases between the germline ends. The CDR3 is made up of 15 amino acids. The CDR3 nucleotides are TGTGCCAGCAGCTTGGATCTGGGTCGGGAAGAAAAACTGTTTTTT. Translating it yields CASSLDLGREEKLFF. Supplemented by reference TRBV5-6 and TRBJ1-4, the full variable domain reads DAGVTQSPTHLIKTRGQQVTLRCSPKSGHDTVSWYQQALGQGPQFIFQYYEEEERQRGNFPDRFSGHQFPNYSSELNVNALLLGDSALYLCASSLDLGREEKLFFGSGTQLSVL.

The chain joins TRBV3-1 (or the pseudogene TRBV3-2) to TRBJ2-5; D perhaps matches TRBD2 (6 bases). The CDR3 is 14 amino acids. Germline V lookup: CDR1 LGHDT, CDR2 YNNKEL (reference sequence). Trimming took off 4 bases at V and 2 bases at J, with 11 bases between the two ends. In DNA, the CDR3 is TGTGCCAGCAGCCCCAGCGGGCTTCAAGAGACCCAGTACTTC. It is translated as CASSPSGLQETQYF.

The V gene is TRBV11-2, the J gene TRBJ2-1; TRBD2 agrees at 8 bases. Looked up from germline, CDR1 is SGHAT and CDR2 is FQNNGV. The CDR3 extends over 15 amino acids. Trimming removed 7 bases from V and 3 bases from J; junction bases left unmatched: 8. The CDR3 DNA follows: TGTGCCAGCACACAAGCGGGAGCAGGCTACAATGAGCAGTTCTTC. This sequence encodes CASTQAGAGYNEQFF. Based on the CDR3 plus reference TRBV11-2 and TRBJ2-1, the full variable domain is EAGVAQSPRYKIIEKRQSVAFWCNPISGHATLYWYQQILGQGPKLLIQFQNNGVVDDSQLPKDRFSAERLKGVDSTLKIQPAKLEDSAVYLCASTQAGAGYNEQFFGPGTRLTVL.

The V gene is TRBV28, the J gene TRBJ2-2, with 7 positions matching TRBD2. CDR1 and CDR2 (germline): MDHEN, SYDVKM. The CDR3 loop spans 17 amino acids. With 5 bases clipped from V and 1 base from J, the junction kept 10 bases outside the gene matches. The CDR3 spells CASSLPGWEGNTGELFF. CDR3 sequence (DNA): TGTGCCAGCAGTCTCCCCGGGTGGGAGGGGAACACCGGGGAGCTGTTTTTT.

This clone was counted a single time. The chain couples TRBV9 to TRBJ1-1; D remains ambiguous. Deletions cut 3 bases from V and 5 bases from J, with 17 bases between. The CDR3 is 15 residues long. CDR1 SGDLS and CDR2 YYNGEE come from the germline V gene. As DNA, the CDR3 is TGTGCCAGCAGCGCCTCCCACAGCGGACCTACTGAAGCTTTCTTT. As protein: CASSASHSGPTEAFF.

This chain links TRBV4-2 with TRBJ2-3; perhaps TRBD2 as D (6 bases). This CDR3 is built from 15 residues. Germline V gene lookup returns CDR1 LGHNA and CDR2 YNFKEQ. V shed 1 base and J shed 6 bases, with 14 bases lying between them. CDR3 residues: CASSQAGGTADTQYF. CDR3 coding DNA: TGTGCCAGCAGCCAAGCCGGCGGGACGGCGGATACGCAGTATTTT.

The chain combines TRBV2 with TRBJ1-2, with a weak D call TRBD1 (5 bases). This CDR3 has 12 residues. Trimming shortened V by 6 bases and J by 4 bases, and 9 bases separated the two germline ends. Germline V gene sequence: CDR1 SNHLY, CDR2 FYNNEI. The CDR3 is CASSRVGYGYTF. CDR3 nucleotide sequence: TGTGCCAGCAGCAGGGTAGGCTATGGCTACACCTTC.

CDR3 residues: CASAGTRGYNEQFF. The CDR3, as DNA: TGTGCCAGCGCCGGGACTAGAGGCTACAATGAGCAGTTCTTC. The chain couples TRBV2 to TRBJ2-1, with TRBD2 matching over 8 bases. This CDR3 has 14 residues. The ends lost 8 bases at V and 3 bases at J; junction bases unmatched: 6. Germline CDR1 is SNHLY and CDR2 is FYNNEI.

The CDR3 spells CASSPGLAGSNEQFF. The CDR3 bases are TGTGCCAGCAGCCCCGGACTAGCGGGATCCAATGAGCAGTTCTTC. This rearrangement joins TRBV5-4 to TRBJ2-1; 12 positions match TRBD2. This CDR3 spans 15 amino acids. The ends lost 4 bases at V and 6 bases at J; junction bases unmatched: 5. Germline CDR1 reads SGHNT; CDR2 reads YYREEE (reference sequence). The complete variable domain, with remaining parts taken from reference TRBV5-4 and TRBJ2-1, reads ETGVTQSPTHLIKTRGQQVTLRCSSQSGHNTVSWYQQALGQGPQFIFQYYREEENGRGNFPPRFSGLQFPNYSSELNVNALELDDSALYLCASSPGLAGSNEQFFGPGTRLTVL.

A note on this clone: The sample carries other DNA sequences with the same CDR3. The chain recombines TRBV30 with TRBJ1-5; perhaps TRBD1 as D (6 bases). Trimming took 4 bases from V and 2 from J, leaving 9 bases between them. This CDR3 has 13 amino acids. Germline CDR1 reads GTSNPN; CDR2 reads SVGIG (reference sequence). The CDR3 region is CAWTAGGNQPQHF. The CDR3 nucleotides are TGTGCCTGGACCGCAGGGGGCAATCAGCCCCAGCATTTT.

The V and J genes are TRBV2 and TRBJ2-5; 7 bases align to TRBD2. This CDR3 region has 15 residues. Germline assignment: CDR1 SNHLY and CDR2 FYNNEI. The trim removed 1 base at V and 4 bases at J, leaving 6 bases unmatched. CDR3 nucleotides: TGTGCCAGCAGTGAAGGACAGCGGGGAGGAGAGACCCAGTACTTC. This codes for CASSEGQRGGETQYF.

The rearrangement links TRBV5-1 to TRBJ2-7; TRBD1 matches at 10 bases. The germline gives CDR1 SGHRS, CDR2 YFSETQ. The CDR3 spans 14 residues. V shed 4 bases, J shed 2 bases, and the junction held 3 bases outside the gene matches. The CDR3 sequence: CASSPTGGPYEQYF. The DNA of the CDR3 is TGCGCCAGCAGCCCGACAGGGGGCCCCTACGAGCAGTACTTC.

The V and J genes are TRBV27 and TRBJ1-2; 10 bases are a match to TRBD1. The germline gives CDR1 MNHEY, CDR2 SMNVEV (reference sequence). The CDR3 consists of 12 residues. V dropped 8 bases and J dropped 6; count of bases not matched to a gene: 3. CDR3 in DNA: TGTGCCAGCTGGACAGGGGGAAATGGCTACACCTTC. This codes for CASWTGGNGYTF.

The chain couples TRBV5-1 to TRBJ1-2; 10 bases fit TRBD1. CDR1 is SGHRS, CDR2 YFSETQ, per germline. V shed 0 bases, J shed 8 bases, and the junction held 4 bases outside the gene matches. This CDR3 has 14 residues. The CDR3 sequence is CASSLAGTGVGYTF. CDR3 nucleotide sequence: TGCGCCAGCAGCTTGGCCGGGACAGGGGTCGGCTACACCTTC.

This clone was recorded once. The rearrangement joins TRBV4-1 to TRBJ2-5; tentative D call: TRBD1 (6 bases). Germline V lookup: CDR1 MGHRA, CDR2 YSYEKL. The CDR3 runs 17 residues. V was clipped by 0 bases and J by 0 bases, with 14 bases between them. CDR3 sequence: CASSQDPGQQYQETQYF. CDR3 bases: TGCGCCAGCAGCCAAGATCCCGGACAGCAGTACCAAGAGACCCAGTACTTC.